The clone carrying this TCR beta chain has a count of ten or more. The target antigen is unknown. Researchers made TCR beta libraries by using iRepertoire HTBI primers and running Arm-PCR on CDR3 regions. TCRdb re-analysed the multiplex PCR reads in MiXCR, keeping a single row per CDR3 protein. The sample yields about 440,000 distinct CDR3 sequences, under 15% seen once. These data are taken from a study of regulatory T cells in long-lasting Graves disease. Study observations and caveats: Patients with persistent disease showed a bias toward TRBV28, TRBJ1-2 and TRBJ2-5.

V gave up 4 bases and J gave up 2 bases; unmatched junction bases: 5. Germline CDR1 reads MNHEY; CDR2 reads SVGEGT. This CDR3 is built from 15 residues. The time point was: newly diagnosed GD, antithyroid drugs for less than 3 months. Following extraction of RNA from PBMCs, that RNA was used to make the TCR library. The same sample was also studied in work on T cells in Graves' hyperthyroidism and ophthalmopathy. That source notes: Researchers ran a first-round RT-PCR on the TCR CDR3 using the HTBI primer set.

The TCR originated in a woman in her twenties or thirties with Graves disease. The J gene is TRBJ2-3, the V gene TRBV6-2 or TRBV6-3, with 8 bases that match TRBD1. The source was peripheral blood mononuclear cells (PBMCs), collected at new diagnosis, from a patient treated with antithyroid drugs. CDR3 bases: TGTGCCAGCAGTTGGGGACAGGCCGACACAGATACGCAGTATTTT. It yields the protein CASSWGQADTDTQYF.